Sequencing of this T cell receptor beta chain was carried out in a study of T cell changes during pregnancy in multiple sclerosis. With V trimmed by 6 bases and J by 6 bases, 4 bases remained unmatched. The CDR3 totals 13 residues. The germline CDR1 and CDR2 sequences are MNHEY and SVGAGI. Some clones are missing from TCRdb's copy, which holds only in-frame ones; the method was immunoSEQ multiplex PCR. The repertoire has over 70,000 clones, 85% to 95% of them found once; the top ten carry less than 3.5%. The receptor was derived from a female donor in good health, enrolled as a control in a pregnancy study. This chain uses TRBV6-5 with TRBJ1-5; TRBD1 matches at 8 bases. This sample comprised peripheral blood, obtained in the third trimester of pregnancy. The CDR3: CASRQGAGQPQHF. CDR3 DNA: TGTGCCAGCAGGCAGGGGGCGGGTCAGCCCCAGCATTTT.